One sample yielded the 12 T cell receptor beta chains listed below, sequenced in a study of T cell responses to AZD1222 COVID-19 vaccine. Clones were read by immunoSEQ multiplex PCR, and TCRdb kept only the in-frame ones, dropping some. The sample records about 150,000 clones, roughly 90% being singletons. The sequencing here drew on peripheral blood, taken on day 0 of AZD1222 vaccination. The source of these receptors is an adult in good health.

The V and J genes are TRBV4-1 and TRBJ2-7; D not certain. V lost 3 bases and J lost 6, with 12 bases in between. CDR1 is MGHRA, CDR2 YSYEKL, per germline. This CDR3 comprises 13 residues. CDR3 loop: CASSHTRSSEQYF. CDR3 nucleotide sequence: TGCGCCAGCAGCCATACTCGGTCGAGCGAGCAGTACTTC.

This clone was seen once. The chain uses TRBV7-2 and TRBJ2-7; 8 nucleotides align to TRBD1. The CDR3 is 16 amino acids. Germline V gene sequence: CDR1 SGHTA, CDR2 FQGNSA. Germline trimming cut 0 bases from V and 4 bases from J; bases unmatched to any gene: 8. CDR3 sequence: CASSLAEGQVLYEQYF. The DNA of the CDR3 is TGTGCCAGCAGCTTAGCGGAGGGACAGGTCTTGTACGAGCAGTACTTC.

This clone has only one observation. This rearrangement joins TRBV9 to TRBJ2-3; 8 bases line up with TRBD2. The germline V gene has CDR1 SGDLS and CDR2 YYNGEE. The V gene end was trimmed by 0 bases and the J gene end by 6 bases; junction bases not matched to a gene: 9. This CDR3 contains 16 residues. The CDR3 protein is CASSVAPRLAWDTQYF. The CDR3 nucleotides are TGTGCCAGCAGCGTAGCTCCACGACTAGCGTGGGATACGCAGTATTTT.

The gene calls are TRBV7-6 and TRBJ2-2, with 11 bases that match TRBD2. Germline V gene lookup returns CDR1 SGHVS and CDR2 FNYEAQ. The CDR3 sequence is 16 residues long. V shed 4 bases and J 3 bases; nucleotides not matched to a gene: 4. In nucleotides, the CDR3 is TGTGCCAGCAGCTCATCTAGCGGGGGGTACACCGGGGAGCTGTTTTTT. It is translated as CASSSSSGGYTGELFF.

V is TRBV27 and J is TRBJ2-7; D perhaps matches TRBD1 (6 bases). Trimming left V 3 bases short and J 3 bases short, with 15 bases between. The CDR3 runs to 15 residues. Germline V gives CDR1 MNHEY, CDR2 SMNVEV (reference sequence). CDR3 loop: CASSFVGQRLYEQYF. DNA of the CDR3: TGTGCCAGCAGTTTCGTCGGACAGAGGCTCTACGAGCAGTACTTC.

On this clone: The junction departs from germline at one end; a sequencing error may be responsible. J is TRBJ1-4 and V is TRBV7-7, with 7 bases matching TRBD1. CDR3 length equals 15 residues. CDR1 and CDR2 from the germline V gene are SSHAT and FNYEAQ (reference sequence). CDR3: CASSLEGTVNEKLFF. The CDR3 DNA reads as TGTGCTAGCAGCTTAGAGGGGACAGTTAATGAAAAACTGTTTTTT. The entire variable domain, with the rest obtained from reference TRBV7-7 and TRBJ1-4, is as follows: GAGVSQSPRYKVTKRGQDVTLRCDPISSHATLYWYQQALGQGPEFLTYFNYEAQPDKSGLPSDRFSAERPEGSISTLTIQRTEQRDSAMYRCASSLEGTVNEKLFFGSGTQLSVL.

J is TRBJ2-2 and V is TRBV10-3; D gene ambiguous. V dropped 2 bases and J dropped 4 bases, with 2 bases sitting between them. This CDR3 spans 12 amino acids. Germline V lookup: CDR1 ENHRY, CDR2 SYGVKD. The CDR3 reads CAISELTGELFF. DNA for the CDR3: TGTGCCATCAGTGAGCTCACCGGGGAGCTGTTTTTT.

The chain has TRBV19 and TRBJ2-3; 8 bases match TRBD2. The J segment lost 4 bases and the V segment lost 9 bases, leaving 9 bases of the junction unmatched. The CDR3 is 14 residues long. Germline lookup yields CDR1 LNHDA and CDR2 SQIVND (reference sequence). CDR3 sequence: CARASGGGPDTQYF. The CDR3 coding sequence is TGTGCCAGGGCGAGCGGGGGAGGCCCAGATACGCAGTATTTT.

The J gene is TRBJ2-2, the V gene TRBV10-3, with a possible D match to TRBD1 (7 bases). The CDR3 runs 14 residues. V dropped 7 bases and J dropped 5 bases, with 14 bases sitting between them. The germline V gene encodes CDR1 ENHRY and CDR2 SYGVKD. The CDR3 here is CAITQGGGTGELFF. DNA for the CDR3: TGTGCCATCACCCAGGGGGGCGGAACCGGGGAGCTGTTTTTT.

The V and J genes are TRBV5-4 and TRBJ2-3, with D maybe TRBD2 (6 bases). Between the trimmed V and J ends, which lost 1 base and 1 base, there was a span of 10 bases. From germline, CDR1 is SGHNT and CDR2 YYREEE (reference sequence). CDR3 length: 15 residues. In DNA, the CDR3 is TGTGCCAGCAGCTTGCGCGGGGCTGGCACAGATACGCAGTATTTT. Translation: CASSLRGAGTDTQYF.

This chain links TRBV7-2 with TRBJ2-5; D is unresolved. V gave up 5 bases and J gave up 2 bases, with 18 bases separating them. CDR3 length: 16 residues. Germline-derived CDR1 and CDR2 are SGHTA and FQGNSA. CDR3 DNA: TGTGCCAGCAGCCCGAACACCGGACGGCTTCAAGAGACCCAGTACTTC. Protein sequence: CASSPNTGRLQETQYF.

This chain uses TRBV12-3 or TRBV12-4 with TRBJ1-1, with D perhaps TRBD1 (6 bases). This CDR3 spans 12 amino acids. The V gene lost 10 bases and the J gene lost 1 base, with 10 bases spanning the gap. The CDR3 protein is CAIEGENTEAFF. Written as DNA, the CDR3 is TGTGCCATAGAGGGGGAGAACACTGAAGCTTTCTTT.